The clone carrying this T cell receptor (beta chain) appeared many times. As yet, its antigen is unknown. This sample is part of a study of spatial heterogeneity in lung cancer. Turning to the study itself: Around two years after resection was the median timing of the follow-up PBMC samples, which were sequenced when available. The library had UMIs, and each TCR and UMI pair averaged more than ten raw reads. General study points: Blood carried ubiquitous expanded tumor TCRs more at resection than follow-up.

Documented time point: blood at routine non-recurrence follow-up after resection. Unsorted whole RNA samples from tumor, nontumor lung or frozen PBMC were sequenced. A distinct unique molecular identifier was carried by each TCR cDNA molecule. Each CDR3 protein is one row after TCRdb ran MiXCR on the 5' RACE reads. The profile shows around 30,000 distinct CDR3 sequences, under 6.5% of them singletons. The TCR was taken from a male donor with early-stage non-small cell lung cancer. The sample here was PBMCs, taken at follow-up.

The CDR3 DNA reads TGTGCCAGCAGCGTAGGATCCTCCGGGACAGGGGGCACCGGGGAGCTGTTTTTT. It specifies CASSVGSSGTGGTGELFF. The chain is built from TRBV9 and TRBJ2-2; 11 bases fit TRBD1. Trimming at V came to 0 bases and at J to 4 bases, leaving 8 bases not matched to a gene. Looked up from germline, CDR1 is SGDLS and CDR2 is YYNGEE. CDR3 size: 18 residues.